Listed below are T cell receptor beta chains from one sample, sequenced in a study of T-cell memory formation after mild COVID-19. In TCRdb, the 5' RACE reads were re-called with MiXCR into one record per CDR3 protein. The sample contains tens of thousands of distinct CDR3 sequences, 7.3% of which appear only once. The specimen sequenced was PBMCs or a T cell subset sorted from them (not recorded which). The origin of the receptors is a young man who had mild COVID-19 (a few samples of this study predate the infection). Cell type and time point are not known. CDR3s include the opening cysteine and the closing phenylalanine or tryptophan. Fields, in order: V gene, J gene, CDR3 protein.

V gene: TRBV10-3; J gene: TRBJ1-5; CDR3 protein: CAISEGQDNQPQHF
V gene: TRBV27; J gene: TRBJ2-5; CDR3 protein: CASSVTTGTRETQYF
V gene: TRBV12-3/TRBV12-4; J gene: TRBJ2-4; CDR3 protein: CASGQGLVSGIQYF
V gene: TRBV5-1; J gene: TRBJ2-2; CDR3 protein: CASSKGTARTNTGELFF
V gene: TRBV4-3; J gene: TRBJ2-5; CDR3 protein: CASSQVRDGQETQYF
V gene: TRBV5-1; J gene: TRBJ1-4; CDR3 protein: CASSLEERGEKLFF
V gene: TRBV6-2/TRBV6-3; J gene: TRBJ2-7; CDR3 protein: CASTPLRDVHEQYF
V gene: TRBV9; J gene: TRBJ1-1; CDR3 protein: CASSVGSPGTTEAFF
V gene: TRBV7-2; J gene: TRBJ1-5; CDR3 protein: CASSLQGLMNSNQPQHF
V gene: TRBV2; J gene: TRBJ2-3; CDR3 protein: CASRQGREDTQYF